These 27 T cell receptor beta chains share one sample of origin, sequenced in a study of blood T cell repertoires in COVID-19. Produced via immunoSEQ multiplex PCR; TCRdb's table is partial and in-frame only. This table has over 65,000 clones, about three quarters appearing once. What was sequenced was peripheral blood. These receptors were taken from a human donor in a cohort sampled during active COVID-19.

This clone came up a few times. J is TRBJ2-5 and V is TRBV19; possibly TRBD2 for D (5 bases). Trimming removed 3 bases at V and 5 bases at J, with 10 bases between. From germline, CDR1 is LNHDA and CDR2 SQIVND (reference sequence). This CDR3 spans 13 amino acids. The CDR3, as DNA: TGTGCCAGTAGTATGACCCGAGGGGAGACCCAGTACTTC. Protein product: CASSMTRGETQYF.

CDR3 sequence (DNA): TGTGCCAGCAGGGCCTTTGGGAGGACAGGGGTCCACGAGCAGTACTTC. Its translation is CASRAFGRTGVHEQYF. The chain uses TRBV2 and TRBJ2-7; the match to TRBD1 covers 9 bases. The length of the CDR3 is 16 residues. The V gene end was trimmed by 6 bases and the J gene end by 5 bases; junction bases not matched to a gene: 14. CDR1 is SNHLY and CDR2 is FYNNEI in the germline V gene.

This sequence joins TRBV5-1 and TRBJ1-2, with D perhaps matching TRBD1 (5 bases). Germline V CDR1 and CDR2: SGHRS, YFSETQ. V lost 4 bases, J lost 4 bases, and 11 bases lay in between. The CDR3 contains 13 residues. The DNA of the CDR3 is TGCGCCAGCAGCGGAGGGGATGTCTATGGCTACACCTTC. It is translated as CASSGGDVYGYTF.

The chain carries TRBV19 and TRBJ1-1; D call uncertain. Between the trimmed V and J ends, which lost 1 base and 4 bases, there was a span of 7 bases. In germline, CDR1 is LNHDA, CDR2 SQIVND (reference sequence). This CDR3 spans 13 amino acids. The CDR3, as DNA: TGTGCCAGTAGTATAGTCACGGGCACTGAAGCTTTCTTT. The encoded protein is CASSIVTGTEAFF.

The V gene is TRBV6-2 or TRBV6-3, the J gene TRBJ2-3; D is possibly TRBD2 (6 bases). The germline V gene encodes CDR1 MNHEY and CDR2 SVGEGT. CDR3 length equals 16 residues. Trimming removed 5 bases from V and 1 base from J, with 16 bases in between. CDR3 nucleotides: TGTGCCAGCAGTCTTAAGACTCCGGGGGGCACAGATACGCAGTATTTT. It specifies CASSLKTPGGTDTQYF.

As regards this clone: The sample contains more than one DNA sequence encoding this CDR3. The V gene is TRBV13, the J gene TRBJ2-1; 9 positions agree with TRBD2. The CDR3 covers 15 residues. Trimming took 3 bases from V and 7 from J; bases not matched to a gene: 7. From germline, CDR1 is PRHDT and CDR2 FYEKMQ (reference sequence). The CDR3 sequence is CASSLGGRAVNEQFF. The CDR3 DNA is TGTGCCAGCAGCTTGGGCGGGAGGGCCGTGAATGAGCAGTTCTTC.

In DNA form, the CDR3 reads TGTGCCAGCAGTTTGACCAGCGGGATAGGGGAGACCCAGTACTTC. Its translation is CASSLTSGIGETQYF. This chain connects TRBV28 to TRBJ2-5; TRBD2 agrees at 7 bases. The CDR3 loop spans 15 amino acids. Germline CDR1 MDHEN, CDR2 SYDVKM. The trim removed 3 bases at V and 5 bases at J, leaving 9 bases unmatched.

This clone was detected only once. The chain has TRBV3-1 (or the pseudogene TRBV3-2) and TRBJ2-7; possibly TRBD2 for D (5 bases). Germline V gene sequence: CDR1 LGHDT, CDR2 YNNKEL (reference sequence). This CDR3 region has 12 residues. V lost 3 bases and J 7 bases, leaving 10 bases between the germline ends. Written as DNA, the CDR3 is TGTGCCAGCAGCCATCAAACGGGGGAGCAGTACTTC. It specifies CASSHQTGEQYF.

The chain employs TRBV19 and TRBJ1-2; no clear D gene. CDR3 length equals 13 residues. Germline-derived CDR1 and CDR2 are LNHDA and SQIVND (reference sequence). V lost 3 bases to trimming and J lost 8 bases, with 13 bases between them. CDR3 bases: TGTGCCAGTAGTATGGTGGGAGCCGGCGGCTACACCTTC. Translated: CASSMVGAGGYTF.

This chain connects TRBV28 to TRBJ2-2, with 13 bases fitting TRBD2. Germline V gene data show CDR1 as MDHEN and CDR2 as SYDVKM. V lost 6 bases, J lost 4 bases, and 5 bases stayed unmatched. The CDR3 totals 16 residues. The CDR3 DNA is TGTGCCAGCAGCTCACTAGCGGGAGGGGTCACCGGGGAGCTGTTTTTT. Amino acids: CASSSLAGGVTGELFF.

The gene calls are TRBV7-9 and TRBJ2-7; 8 bases agree with TRBD2. The junction had 6 bases not matched to a gene; V was cut back by 3 bases and J by 2 bases. The CDR3 spans 15 residues. Germline V lookup: CDR1 SEHNR, CDR2 FQNEAQ (reference sequence). The CDR3 here is CASSFEAGVTYEQYF. DNA of the CDR3: TGTGCCAGCAGCTTCGAAGCGGGAGTCACCTACGAGCAGTACTTC. Full variable domain (remainder filled in from reference TRBV7-9 and TRBJ2-7): DTGVSQNPRHKITKRGQNVTFRCDPISEHNRLYWYRQTLGQGPEFLTYFQNEAQLEKSRLLSDRFSAERPKGSFSTLEIQRTEQGDSAMYLCASSFEAGVTYEQYFGPGTRLTVT.

The V gene is TRBV27, the J gene TRBJ2-7; the match to TRBD1 covers 8 bases. Trimming removed 6 bases from V and 3 bases from J; junction bases left unmatched: 7. Germline CDR1 reads MNHEY; CDR2 reads SMNVEV (reference sequence). The CDR3 length is 14 residues. This CDR3 reads CASRRTGSNYEQYF. The CDR3 region has the DNA TGTGCCAGCAGACGGACAGGGTCGAACTACGAGCAGTACTTC.

In this sample, this clone turned up a few times. The chain combines TRBV5-4 with TRBJ1-6; D unresolved. The CDR3 covers 13 residues. V was shortened by 1 base and J by 7 bases, with 6 bases between the two germline ends. Germline CDR1 reads SGHNT; CDR2 reads YYREEE (reference sequence). The CDR3 sequence: CASSLSGNSPLHF. As DNA, the CDR3 is TGTGCCAGCAGCTTGTCGGGGAATTCACCCCTCCACTTT.

This rearrangement joins TRBV18 to TRBJ2-7; 8 bases agree with TRBD2. The germline CDR1 and CDR2 sequences are KGHSH and LQKENI. Trimming cost V 4 bases and J 6 bases; bases outside gene matches: 8. The CDR3 extends over 14 amino acids. The CDR3 DNA follows: TGTGCCAGCTCACACGGGGGGGCTAGCGGCGAGCAGTACTTC. Translating it yields CASSHGGASGEQYF.

This chain links TRBV10-1 with TRBJ1-1; no clear D gene. CDR1 and CDR2 (germline): WNHNN, SYGVQD (reference sequence). With 9 bases removed from V and 0 bases from J, the gap between germline ends came to 14 bases. The CDR3 loop spans 14 amino acids. As DNA, the CDR3 is TGCGCCAGTGTAATCCTCTCCTTGAACACTGAAGCTTTCTTT. This translates into CASVILSLNTEAFF.

Regarding this clone: Relative to the germline gene, one junction end is altered; a read error may explain this. The V gene is TRBV27, the J gene TRBJ1-2; D is possibly TRBD1 (5 bases). This CDR3 region has 12 residues. Germline CDR1 and CDR2: MNHEY and SMNVEV (reference sequence). Written as DNA, the CDR3 is TGTGCCAGCAGTGCCCAGGGCAAAGGGTTCTTCTTC. Protein: CASSAQGKGFFF.

V usage is TRBV5-1 and J usage is TRBJ2-1; tentative D call: TRBD2 (5 bases). The CDR3 is made up of 15 amino acids. The V end lost 2 bases, the J end lost 7 bases, and 16 bases lay between the germline ends. CDR1 SGHRS and CDR2 YFSETQ come from the germline V gene. This CDR3 is CASSLRLEGRNEQFF. The CDR3 nucleotides are TGCGCCAGCAGCTTAAGGCTAGAGGGTCGGAATGAGCAGTTCTTC.

V and J are TRBV28 and TRBJ2-1, with D possibly matching TRBD2 (5 bases). V was pared by 6 bases and J by 2 bases, with 11 bases between. This CDR3 has 14 residues. The germline V gene encodes CDR1 MDHEN and CDR2 SYDVKM. CDR3 in amino acids: CASSRSGTYNEQFF. CDR3 in DNA: TGTGCCAGCAGCCGGAGCGGTACCTACAATGAGCAGTTCTTC.

The chain has TRBV9 and TRBJ2-7, with 10 bases aligning to TRBD2. This CDR3 contains 16 residues. V dropped 4 bases and J dropped 2; count of bases not matched to a gene: 9. Germline CDR1 and CDR2: SGDLS and YYNGEE. This chain's CDR3 is CASSPDPGLAPYEQYF. The CDR3 region has the DNA TGTGCCAGCAGCCCCGACCCGGGACTAGCGCCCTACGAGCAGTACTTC.

V and J are TRBV19 and TRBJ1-1; weak D call: TRBD1 (5 bases). With 3 bases removed from V and 8 bases from J, the gap between germline ends came to 7 bases. Germline V gives CDR1 LNHDA, CDR2 SQIVND (reference sequence). This CDR3 region has 11 residues. Here the CDR3 reads CASSIPGEAFF. The CDR3 DNA reads as TGTGCCAGTAGTATCCCAGGGGAAGCTTTCTTT.

This clone has just one count. The genes are TRBV4-2 and TRBJ2-7, with TRBD2 matching 8 bases. This CDR3 is 16 amino acids long. Per germline, CDR1 LGHNA and CDR2 YNFKEQ. The J segment lost 6 bases and the V segment lost 0 bases, leaving 10 bases of the junction unmatched. The CDR3 nucleotides read TGTGCCAGCAGCCAAGAGGCTAGCGGGTCGGAAGTCGAGCAGTACTTC. This codes for CASSQEASGSEVEQYF.

The chain carries TRBV4-1 and TRBJ1-1; TRBD1 matches at 7 bases. Trimming removed 4 bases from V and 5 bases from J; junction bases left unmatched: 7. The CDR3 is made up of 14 amino acids. CDR1 and CDR2 (germline): MGHRA, YSYEKL. The CDR3 protein is CASSPQGLGTEAFF. The CDR3 region has the DNA TGCGCCAGCAGCCCACAGGGGTTGGGTACTGAAGCTTTCTTT.

This chain joins TRBV6-5 and TRBJ2-7, with 9 bases aligning to TRBD1. This CDR3 spans 15 amino acids. Germline loops: CDR1 MNHEY, CDR2 SVGAGI. V lost 7 bases and J lost 4; bases outside the gene matches: 11. DNA for the CDR3: TGTGCCAGCATCTCCCTCGGACAGGGGCCGTACGAGCAGTACTTC. Translating it yields CASISLGQGPYEQYF.

This clone occurred a few times. V and J are TRBV2 and TRBJ2-2; D gene unclear. CDR3 size: 14 residues. Germline V gives CDR1 SNHLY, CDR2 FYNNEI. The V and J ends lost 4 bases and 0 bases respectively, with 6 bases between them. CDR3 nucleotides: TGTGCCAGCAGTGGAACGGCGAACACCGGGGAGCTGTTTTTT. Translated: CASSGTANTGELFF. Full variable domain (missing parts from reference TRBV2 and TRBJ2-2): EPEVTQTPSHQVTQMGQEVILRCVPISNHLYFYWYRQILGQKVEFLVSFYNNEISEKSEIFDDQFSVERPDGSNFTLKIRSTKLEDSAMYFCASSGTANTGELFFGEGSRLTVL.

The genes are TRBV7-2 and TRBJ1-1; no definite D call. The V end was cut by 5 bases, the J end by 4 bases, with 11 bases between. The CDR3 runs 13 residues. CDR1 and CDR2 (germline): SGHTA, FQGNSA. CDR3 region: CASSPRLATEAFF. CDR3 nucleotide sequence: TGTGCCAGCAGCCCCCGTTTGGCCACTGAAGCTTTCTTT. Together with reference TRBV7-2 and TRBJ1-1, the CDR3 gives the full variable domain: GAGVSQSPSNKVTEKGKDVELRCDPISGHTALYWYRQSLGQGLEFLIYFQGNSAPDKSGLPSDRFSAERTGGSVSTLTIQRTQQEDSAVYLCASSPRLATEAFFGQGTRLTVV.

CDR3 sequence: CASRQVIGETQYF. CDR3 nucleotide sequence: TGTGCCAGCAGACAGGTGATTGGAGAGACCCAGTACTTC. The chain couples TRBV6-5 to TRBJ2-5; TRBD1 might be the D (5 bases). V was clipped by 6 bases and J by 4 bases, with 12 bases between them. This CDR3 comprises 13 residues. In germline, CDR1 is MNHEY, CDR2 SVGAGI.

This clone showed up just a few times. V usage is TRBV5-4 and J usage is TRBJ2-3; 9 nucleotides match TRBD1. After removal of 1 base from V and 7 bases from J, the junction contained 10 bases not matched to a gene. This CDR3 has 16 residues. Germline CDR1 reads SGHNT; CDR2 reads YYREEE (reference sequence). DNA of the CDR3: TGTGCCAGCAGCTTGAAGGCTTCACAGGGGGCTAATACGCAGTATTTT. This codes for CASSLKASQGANTQYF. Full variable domain (remainder filled in from reference TRBV5-4 and TRBJ2-3): ETGVTQSPTHLIKTRGQQVTLRCSSQSGHNTVSWYQQALGQGPQFIFQYYREEENGRGNFPPRFSGLQFPNYSSELNVNALELDDSALYLCASSLKASQGANTQYFGPGTRLTVL.